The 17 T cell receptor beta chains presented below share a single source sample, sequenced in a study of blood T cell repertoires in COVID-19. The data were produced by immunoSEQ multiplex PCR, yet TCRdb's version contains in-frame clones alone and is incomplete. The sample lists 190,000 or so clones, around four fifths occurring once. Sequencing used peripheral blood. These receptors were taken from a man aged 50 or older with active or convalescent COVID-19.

The CDR3 bases are TGTGCCAGCAGCCCTGGTCATGGGACAGGGATCTACGAGCAGTACTTC. As protein: CASSPGHGTGIYEQYF. The chain employs TRBV3-1 (or the pseudogene TRBV3-2) and TRBJ2-7; 9 positions agree with TRBD1. The CDR3 length is 16 residues. Germline values: CDR1 LGHDT, CDR2 YNNKEL (reference sequence). Trimming took 4 bases from V and 3 from J; bases not matched to a gene: 10.

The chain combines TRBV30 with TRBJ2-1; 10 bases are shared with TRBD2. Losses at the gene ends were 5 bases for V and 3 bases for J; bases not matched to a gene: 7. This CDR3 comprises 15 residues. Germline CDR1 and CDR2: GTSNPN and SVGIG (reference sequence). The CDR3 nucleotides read TGTGCCTGGTTCCCGGCTAGCGGGGGCTACAATGAGCAGTTCTTC. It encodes CAWFPASGGYNEQFF.

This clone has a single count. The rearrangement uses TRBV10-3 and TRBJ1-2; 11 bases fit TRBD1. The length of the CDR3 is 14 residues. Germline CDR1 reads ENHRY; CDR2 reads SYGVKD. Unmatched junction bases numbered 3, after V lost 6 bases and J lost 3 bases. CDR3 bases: TGTGCCATCAGAGGACAGGGGGCCTACTATGGCTACACCTTC. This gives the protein CAIRGQGAYYGYTF.

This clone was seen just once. The CDR3 nucleotides are TGTGCCAGCAGTTCCCCCTCGGCGGCCTACCTCTACGAGCAGTACTTC. Translated, it gives CASSSPSAAYLYEQYF. The chain employs TRBV6-2 or TRBV6-3 and TRBJ2-7; D is unclear. This CDR3 comprises 16 residues. Germline assignment: CDR1 MNHEY and CDR2 SVGEGT. Deletions cut 4 bases from V and 3 bases from J, with 19 bases between.

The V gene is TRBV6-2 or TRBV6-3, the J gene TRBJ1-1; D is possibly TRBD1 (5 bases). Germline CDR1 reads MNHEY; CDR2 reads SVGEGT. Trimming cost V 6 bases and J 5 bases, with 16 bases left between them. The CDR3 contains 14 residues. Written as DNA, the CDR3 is TGTGCCAGCAGCCTGTCGGGGGGGGGAACTGAAGCTTTCTTT. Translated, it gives CASSLSGGGTEAFF.

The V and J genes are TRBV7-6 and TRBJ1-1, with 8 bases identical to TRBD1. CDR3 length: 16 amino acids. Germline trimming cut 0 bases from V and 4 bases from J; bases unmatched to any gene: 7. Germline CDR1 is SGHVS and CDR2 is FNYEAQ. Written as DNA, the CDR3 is TGTGCCAGCAGCTTAGCGGAAGGGACAGGAGGCACTGAAGCTTTCTTT. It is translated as CASSLAEGTGGTEAFF.

This chain's CDR3 is CASSKMRSPNYGYTF. The DNA of the CDR3 is TGCGCCAGCAGCAAGATGAGATCGCCTAACTATGGCTACACCTTC. The chain couples TRBV5-1 to TRBJ1-2; D is uncertain. Germline CDR1 is SGHRS and CDR2 is YFSETQ. The CDR3 is made up of 15 amino acids. Trimming left V 4 bases short and J 0 bases short, with 13 bases between.

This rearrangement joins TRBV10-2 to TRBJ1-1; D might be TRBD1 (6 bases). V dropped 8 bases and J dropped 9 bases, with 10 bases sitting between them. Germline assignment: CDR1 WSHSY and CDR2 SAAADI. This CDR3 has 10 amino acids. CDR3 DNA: TGCGCCAGCGATACAGGGAAAGCTTTCTTT. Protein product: CASDTGKAFF.

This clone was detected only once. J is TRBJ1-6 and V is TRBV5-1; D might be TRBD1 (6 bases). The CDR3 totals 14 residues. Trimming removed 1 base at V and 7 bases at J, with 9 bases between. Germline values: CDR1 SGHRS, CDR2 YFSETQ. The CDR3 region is CASSLTGGNSPLHF. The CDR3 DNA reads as TGCGCCAGCAGCTTGACGGGGGGCAATTCACCCCTCCACTTT.

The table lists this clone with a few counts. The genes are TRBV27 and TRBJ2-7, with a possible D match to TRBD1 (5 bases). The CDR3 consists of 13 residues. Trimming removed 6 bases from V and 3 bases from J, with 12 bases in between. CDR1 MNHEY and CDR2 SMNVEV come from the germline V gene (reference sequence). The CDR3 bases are TGTGCCAGCAGAAGACAGCGACACTACGAGCAGTACTTC. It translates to CASRRQRHYEQYF.

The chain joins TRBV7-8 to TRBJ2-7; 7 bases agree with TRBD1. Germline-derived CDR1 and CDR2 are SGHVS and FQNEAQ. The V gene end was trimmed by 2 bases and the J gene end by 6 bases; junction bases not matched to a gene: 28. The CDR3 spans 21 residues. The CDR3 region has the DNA TGTGCCAGCAGCTTATCCCCCCCGTCTGGTACAGGGGCCCACCTCGTACCCGAGCAGTACTTC. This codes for CASSLSPPSGTGAHLVPEQYF. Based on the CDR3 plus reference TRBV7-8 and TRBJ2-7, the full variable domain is GAGVSQSPRYKVAKRGQDVALRCDPISGHVSLFWYQQALGQGPEFLTYFQNEAQLDKSGLPSDRFFAERPEGSVSTLKIQRTQQEDSAVYLCASSLSPPSGTGAHLVPEQYFGPGTRLTVT.

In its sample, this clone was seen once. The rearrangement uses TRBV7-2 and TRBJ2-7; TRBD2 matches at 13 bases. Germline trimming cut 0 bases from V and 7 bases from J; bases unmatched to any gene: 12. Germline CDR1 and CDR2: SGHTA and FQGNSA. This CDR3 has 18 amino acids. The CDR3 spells CASSLALIGLAGAGEQYF. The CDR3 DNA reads TGTGCCAGCAGCTTAGCCCTCATAGGACTAGCGGGAGCTGGGGAGCAGTACTTC.

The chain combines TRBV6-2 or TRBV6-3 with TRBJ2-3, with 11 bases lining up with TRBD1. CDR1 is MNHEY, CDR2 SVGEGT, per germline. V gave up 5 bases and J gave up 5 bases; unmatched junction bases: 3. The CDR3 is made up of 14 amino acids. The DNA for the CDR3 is TGTGCCAGCAGTCCGGGGACAGGGGGAGATACGCAGTATTTT. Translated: CASSPGTGGDTQYF.

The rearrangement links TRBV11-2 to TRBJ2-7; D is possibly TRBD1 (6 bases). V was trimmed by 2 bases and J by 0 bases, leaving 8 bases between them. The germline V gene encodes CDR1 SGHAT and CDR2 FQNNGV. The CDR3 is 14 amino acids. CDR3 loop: CASSLQGLSYEQYF. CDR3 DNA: TGTGCCAGCAGCTTACAGGGGCTCTCCTACGAGCAGTACTTC. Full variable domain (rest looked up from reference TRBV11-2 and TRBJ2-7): EAGVAQSPRYKIIEKRQSVAFWCNPISGHATLYWYQQILGQGPKLLIQFQNNGVVDDSQLPKDRFSAERLKGVDSTLKIQPAKLEDSAVYLCASSLQGLSYEQYFGPGTRLTVT.

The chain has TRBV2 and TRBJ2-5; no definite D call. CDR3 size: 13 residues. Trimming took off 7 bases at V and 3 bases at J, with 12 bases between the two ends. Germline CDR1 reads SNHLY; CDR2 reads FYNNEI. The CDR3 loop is CASTNGLEETQYF. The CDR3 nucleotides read TGTGCCAGCACCAATGGGCTTGAAGAGACCCAGTACTTC.

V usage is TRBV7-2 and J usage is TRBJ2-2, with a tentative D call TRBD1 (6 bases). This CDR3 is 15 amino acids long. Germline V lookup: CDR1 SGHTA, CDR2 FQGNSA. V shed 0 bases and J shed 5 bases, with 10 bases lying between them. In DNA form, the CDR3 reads TGTGCCAGCAGCTTAGCGTCTAGGGGGACCGGGGAGCTGTTTTTT. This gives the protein CASSLASRGTGELFF.

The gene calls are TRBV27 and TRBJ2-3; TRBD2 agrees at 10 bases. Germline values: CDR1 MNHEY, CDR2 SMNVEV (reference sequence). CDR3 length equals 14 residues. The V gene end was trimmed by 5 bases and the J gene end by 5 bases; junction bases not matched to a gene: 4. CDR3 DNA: TGTGCCAGCAGTGGGTTAGCGGGAGGAGATACGCAGTATTTT. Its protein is CASSGLAGGDTQYF.